Shown below are 19 T cell receptor beta chains from a single sample sequenced in a study of shared T cell receptors in the human thymus. Method: immunoSEQ multiplex PCR; TCRdb's copy keeps in-frame clones and lacks some. This table holds 700,000 or so clones, 70% to 90% found once. In addition, the sample was reused for a study of human thymus T cells.

The specimen sequenced was thymocytes. The receptor set was obtained from a girl less than two years old with a congenital heart defect.

The V gene is TRBV7-9, the J gene TRBJ1-5, with D maybe TRBD1 (5 bases). Per the germline V gene, CDR1 is SEHNR and CDR2 is FQNEAQ (reference sequence). The CDR3 extends over 14 amino acids. V gave up 5 bases and J gave up 2 bases, with 10 bases separating them. The CDR3 region has the DNA TGTGCCAGCAGCCGGGGAGGGGGCAATCAGCCCCAGCATTTT. This sequence encodes CASSRGGGNQPQHF. The whole variable domain, remainder taken from reference TRBV7-9 and TRBJ1-5, is DTGVSQNPRHKITKRGQNVTFRCDPISEHNRLYWYRQTLGQGPEFLTYFQNEAQLEKSRLLSDRFSAERPKGSFSTLEIQRTEQGDSAMYLCASSRGGGNQPQHFGDGTRLSIL.

The chain combines TRBV28 with TRBJ2-5; D perhaps matches TRBD2 (7 bases). V shed 3 bases and J shed 2 bases, with 13 bases lying between them. CDR1 is MDHEN and CDR2 is SYDVKM in the germline V gene. The CDR3 is 15 residues long. As DNA, the CDR3 is TGTGCCAGCAGTTTGATGGGGGGGCGACAAGAGACCCAGTACTTC. As protein: CASSLMGGRQETQYF. The full variable domain, completed using reference TRBV28 and TRBJ2-5, is DVKVTQSSRYLVKRTGEKVFLECVQDMDHENMFWYRQDPGLGLRLIYFSYDVKMKEKGDIPEGYSVSREKKERFSLILESASTNQTSMYLCASSLMGGRQETQYFGPGTRLLVL.

V gene TRBV6-6 combines with J gene TRBJ1-5; TRBD1 is a possible D gene (6 bases). This CDR3 spans 15 amino acids. The germline V and J ends were trimmed by 5 bases and 1 base, with 12 bases remaining between them. Per the germline V gene, CDR1 is MNHNY and CDR2 is SVGAGI (reference sequence). The CDR3 DNA is TGTGCCAGCAGTCGGAGACAGGAGAGCAATCAGCCCCAGCATTTT. Its protein product is CASSRRQESNQPQHF.

The V and J genes are TRBV6-5 and TRBJ1-6; D unclear. The V and J ends lost 0 bases and 7 bases respectively, with 10 bases between them. Germline V gene data show CDR1 as MNHEY and CDR2 as SVGAGI. The CDR3 is 15 amino acids. In DNA form, the CDR3 reads TGTGCCAGCAGTTACTCGAGGCAGTTCAATTCACCCCTCCACTTT. It translates to CASSYSRQFNSPLHF.

V gene TRBV19 combines with J gene TRBJ1-6; the match to TRBD1 covers 9 bases. The CDR3 is 18 amino acids. V dropped 5 bases and J dropped 7; count of bases not matched to a gene: 15. Per the germline V gene, CDR1 is LNHDA and CDR2 is SQIVND (reference sequence). The CDR3 region has the DNA TGTGCCAGTAGTCAGCTAGGACAGGGGAGGAATGGAAATTCACCCCTCCACTTT. As protein: CASSQLGQGRNGNSPLHF. The variable domain in full, completed from reference TRBV19 and TRBJ1-6, reads DGGITQSPKYLFRKEGQNVTLSCEQNLNHDAMYWYRQDPGQGLRLIYYSQIVNDFQKGDIAEGYSVSREKKESFPLTVTSAQKNPTAFYLCASSQLGQGRNGNSPLHFGNGTRLTVT.

The chain has TRBV5-1 and TRBJ2-1, with TRBD2 identical over 12 bases. J was trimmed by 6 bases and V by 1 base; bases with no gene match: 8. The V gene's germline CDR1 is SGHRS and CDR2 YFSETQ. The CDR3 length is 17 residues. The CDR3 here is CASSLNALAGGPNEQFF. CDR3 DNA: TGCGCCAGCAGCTTGAATGCGCTAGCGGGGGGGCCCAATGAGCAGTTCTTC.

The chain links TRBV4-3 to TRBJ1-1, with D possibly being TRBD1 (5 bases). V shed 3 bases and J shed 4 bases, with 15 bases lying between them. Germline loops: CDR1 LGHNA, CDR2 YSLEER. This CDR3 has 15 amino acids. As DNA, the CDR3 is TGCGCCAGCAGCCATCAGGGAGGCGGACGCACTGAAGCTTTCTTT. Translation: CASSHQGGGRTEAFF.

V gene TRBV2 combines with J gene TRBJ2-7; D ambiguous. CDR3 length equals 12 residues. Trimming removed 4 bases from V and 5 bases from J, with 9 bases in between. Germline V gene lookup returns CDR1 SNHLY and CDR2 FYNNEI. CDR3 nucleotides: TGTGCCAGCAGTGTTAATCGCGACGAGCAGTACTTC. Amino acids: CASSVNRDEQYF.

J is TRBJ1-2 and V is TRBV6-1; 10 nucleotides align to TRBD1. The V and J ends lost 1 base and 5 bases, in that order; junction bases with no gene match: 10. Germline CDR1 is MNHNS and CDR2 is SASEGT. The CDR3 covers 17 residues. CDR3 residues: CASSEEDRTGGVYGYTF. The CDR3 nucleotides read TGTGCCAGCAGTGAAGAGGACCGGACAGGGGGAGTATATGGCTACACCTTC.

This clone was picked up one time. The chain uses TRBV5-5 and TRBJ2-7; 10 bases are shared with TRBD1. Germline lookup yields CDR1 SGHKS and CDR2 YYEKEE (reference sequence). After removal of 5 bases from V and 0 bases from J, the junction contained 5 bases not matched to a gene. The CDR3 consists of 15 residues. CDR3 residues: CASRGDRGTSYEQYF. Here the CDR3 DNA reads TGTGCCAGCAGGGGGGACAGGGGAACCTCCTACGAGCAGTACTTC.

The J gene is TRBJ1-3, the V gene TRBV5-1; no definite D call. Between the trimmed V and J ends, which lost 0 bases and 2 bases, there was a span of 9 bases. The CDR3 consists of 15 residues. Germline V CDR1 and CDR2: SGHRS, YFSETQ. In DNA, the CDR3 is TGCGCCAGCAGCTTGGTCCGGGAGCCTGGAAACACCATATATTTT. It translates to CASSLVREPGNTIYF. Together with reference TRBV5-1 and TRBJ1-3, the CDR3 gives the full variable domain: KAGVTQTPRYLIKTRGQQVTLSCSPISGHRSVSWYQQTPGQGLQFLFEYFSETQRNKGNFPGRFSGRQFSNSRSEMNVSTLELGDSALYLCASSLVREPGNTIYFGEGSWLTVV.

This clone occurred a few times. The rearrangement uses TRBV6-1 and TRBJ1-5, with a weak D call TRBD1 (6 bases). The germline CDR1 and CDR2 sequences are MNHNS and SASEGT. V shed 4 bases and J shed 5 bases, with 18 bases lying between them. The CDR3 totals 16 residues. In nucleotides, the CDR3 is TGTGCCAGCAGTGTCCCACTTACACAGGGATATCAGCCCCAGCATTTT. It encodes CASSVPLTQGYQPQHF.

The V call is TRBV11-2, the J call TRBJ1-2; 8 positions agree with TRBD1. The CDR3 extends over 13 amino acids. V lost 1 base and J lost 8; bases outside the gene matches: 3. Germline lookup yields CDR1 SGHAT and CDR2 FQNNGV. CDR3 DNA: TGTGCCAGCAGCTTAGTGGCAGGGGGCGGCTACACCTTC. Amino acid sequence: CASSLVAGGGYTF. Together with reference TRBV11-2 and TRBJ1-2, the CDR3 gives the full variable domain: EAGVAQSPRYKIIEKRQSVAFWCNPISGHATLYWYQQILGQGPKLLIQFQNNGVVDDSQLPKDRFSAERLKGVDSTLKIQPAKLEDSAVYLCASSLVAGGGYTFGSGTRLTVV.

This clone has only a few counts. The chain recombines TRBV4-2 with TRBJ1-1; no clear D. Germline loops: CDR1 LGHNA, CDR2 YNFKEQ. The CDR3 is 15 residues long. Trimming stripped 3 bases from V and 2 bases from J, with 13 bases between. The CDR3 spells CASSHANSPNTEAFF. The DNA for the CDR3 is TGTGCCAGCAGCCACGCTAACAGCCCCAACACTGAAGCTTTCTTT.

This clone appeared a few times. The sample has other DNA sequences that encode this CDR3 too. The J gene is TRBJ1-6, the V gene TRBV4-3, with 11 bases lining up with TRBD1. J lost 10 bases, V lost 2 bases, and 4 bases had no gene match. Germline CDR1 LGHNA, CDR2 YSLEER. This CDR3 has 15 residues. The CDR3 sequence is CASSQRGTGGSPLHF. The CDR3 bases are TGCGCCAGCAGCCAAAGGGGGACAGGGGGATCACCCCTCCACTTT.

This clone was observed a single time. The chain employs TRBV6-1 and TRBJ1-5, with 9 bases identical to TRBD1. The CDR3 extends over 15 amino acids. Germline CDR1 MNHNS, CDR2 SASEGT. V gave up 5 bases and J gave up 6 bases; unmatched junction bases: 8. CDR3 coding DNA: TGTGCCAGCAGTACACGGACAGGGGCAGGTCAGCCCCAGCATTTT. Encoded protein: CASSTRTGAGQPQHF.

In the case of this clone: The sample holds other DNA sequences that translate to the same CDR3. The V and J genes are TRBV2 and TRBJ1-5; 7 bases align to TRBD1. This CDR3 is 14 amino acids long. V shed 6 bases, J shed 4 bases, and the junction held 6 bases outside the gene matches. Looked up from germline, CDR1 is SNHLY and CDR2 is FYNNEI. The CDR3 sequence is CASRGDRVNQPQHF. CDR3 DNA sequence: TGTGCCAGCAGGGGAGACAGGGTTAATCAGCCCCAGCATTTT.

Only a few counts were recorded for this clone. The genes are TRBV28 and TRBJ1-3, with 9 nucleotides matching TRBD1. There are 17 residues in the CDR3. CDR1 and CDR2 (germline): MDHEN, SYDVKM. V was clipped by 6 bases and J by 2 bases; unmatched bases: 11. CDR3 sequence reads: CASSYNVTGGTGNTIYF. The CDR3 nucleotides are TGTGCCAGCAGCTATAATGTGACAGGGGGTACTGGAAACACCATATATTTT.

This clone was observed a few times. This rearrangement joins TRBV2 to TRBJ1-4; 7 bases map to TRBD1. The germline V gene has CDR1 SNHLY and CDR2 FYNNEI. V gave up 5 bases and J gave up 8 bases; unmatched junction bases: 11. The length of the CDR3 is 15 residues. As DNA, the CDR3 is TGTGCCAGCAGTCCCCCAGGGGGGCCTAGGGAAAAACTGTTTTTT. Protein: CASSPPGGPREKLFF.